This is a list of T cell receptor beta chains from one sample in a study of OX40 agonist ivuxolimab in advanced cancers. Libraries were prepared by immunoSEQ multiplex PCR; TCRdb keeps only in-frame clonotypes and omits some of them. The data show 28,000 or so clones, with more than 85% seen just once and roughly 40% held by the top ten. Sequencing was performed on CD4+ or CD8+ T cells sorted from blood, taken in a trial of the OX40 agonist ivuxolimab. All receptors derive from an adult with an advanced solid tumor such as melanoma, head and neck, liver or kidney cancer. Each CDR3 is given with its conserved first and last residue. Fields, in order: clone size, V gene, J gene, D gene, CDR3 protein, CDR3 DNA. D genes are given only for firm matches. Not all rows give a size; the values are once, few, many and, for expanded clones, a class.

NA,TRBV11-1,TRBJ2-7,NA,CASSLVRTEQYF,TGTGCCAGCAGCTTAGTACGGACGGAGCAGTACTTC
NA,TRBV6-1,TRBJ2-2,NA,CASSEAGDTGELFF,TGTGCCAGCAGTGAAGCGGGGGACACCGGGGAGCTGTTTTTT
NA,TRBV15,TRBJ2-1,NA,CATSREDSSYNEQFF,TGTGCCACCAGCAGAGAAGACAGTTCCTACAATGAGCAGTTCTTC
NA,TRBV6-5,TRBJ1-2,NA,CASSYPSSYYGYTF,TGTGCCAGCAGTTACCCTTCCAGTTACTATGGCTACACCTTC
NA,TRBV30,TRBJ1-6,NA,CAWSATDNSPLHF,TGTGCCTGGAGTGCGACAGATAATTCACCCCTCCACTTT
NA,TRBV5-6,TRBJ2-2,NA,CASSSGPNTGELFF,TGTGCCAGCAGCTCAGGTCCTAACACCGGGGAGCTGTTTTTT
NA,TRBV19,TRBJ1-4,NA,CASRRRKTNEKLFF,TGTGCCAGTAGAAGACGGAAAACTAATGAAAAACTGTTTTTT
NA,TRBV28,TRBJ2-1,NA,CASSFRRIYNEQFF,TGTGCCAGCAGTTTTCGCCGCATCTACAATGAGCAGTTCTTC
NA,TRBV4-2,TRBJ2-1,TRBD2,CASSQVPLALLYNEQFF,TGTGCCAGCAGCCAAGTTCCACTAGCGCTGCTCTACAATGAGCAGTTCTTC
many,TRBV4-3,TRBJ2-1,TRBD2,CASSQDMSGRVDEQFF,TGCGCCAGCAGCCAAGATATGAGCGGGAGGGTCGATGAGCAGTTCTTC
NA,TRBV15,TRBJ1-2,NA,CATSRDGTYYGYTF,TGTGCCACCAGCAGAGATGGGACATACTATGGCTACACCTTC
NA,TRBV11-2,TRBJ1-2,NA,CASSSQDPNYGYTF,TGTGCCAGCAGCTCACAGGACCCTAACTATGGCTACACCTTC
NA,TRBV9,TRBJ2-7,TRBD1,CASSPRTGVIEQYF,TGTGCCAGCAGTCCCAGGACAGGGGTTATAGAGCAGTACTTC
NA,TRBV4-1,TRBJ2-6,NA,CASSQDRASGANVLTF,TGCGCCAGCAGCCAAGACAGGGCCTCTGGGGCCAACGTCCTGACTTTC
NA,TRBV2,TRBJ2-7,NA,CASSESSYEQYF,TGTGCCAGCAGTGAGTCCTCCTACGAGCAGTACTTC
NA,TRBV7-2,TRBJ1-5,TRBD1,CASSSSGGSSNQPQHF,TGTGCCAGCAGCTCTTCAGGGGGATCTAGCAATCAGCCCCAGCATTTT
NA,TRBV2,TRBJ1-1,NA,CASRAGKNTEAFF,TGTGCCAGCAGGGCAGGGAAGAACACTGAAGCTTTCTTT
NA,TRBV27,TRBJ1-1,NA,CASSSGSMNTEAFF,TGTGCCAGCAGTTCAGGCTCCATGAACACTGAAGCTTTCTTT
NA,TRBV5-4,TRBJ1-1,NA,CASSLAGSNTEAFF,TGTGCCAGCAGCTTGGCTGGCAGTAACACTGAAGCTTTCTTT
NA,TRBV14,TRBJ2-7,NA,CASSPRGRTALTYEQYF,TGTGCCAGCAGCCCCAGAGGAAGGACAGCGTTAACCTACGAGCAGTACTTC
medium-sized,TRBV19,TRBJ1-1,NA,CASSMGGWVTEAFF,TGTGCCAGTAGTATGGGCGGCTGGGTTACTGAAGCTTTCTTT
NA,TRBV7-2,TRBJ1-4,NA,CASSLVRGGEKLFF,TGTGCCAGCAGCTTAGTTAGGGGAGGCGAAAAACTGTTTTTT
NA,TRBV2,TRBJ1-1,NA,CASSEIAGMNTEAFF,TGTGCCAGCAGTGAAATCGCGGGGATGAACACTGAAGCTTTCTTT
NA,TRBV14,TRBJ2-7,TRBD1,CASSRWTGHYEQYF,TGTGCCAGCAGCCGATGGACAGGCCACTACGAGCAGTACTTC
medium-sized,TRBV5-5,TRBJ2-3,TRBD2,CASSQDGASGSTDTQYF,TGTGCCAGCAGCCAAGACGGGGCTAGCGGGAGCACAGATACGCAGTATTTT
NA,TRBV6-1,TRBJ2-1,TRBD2,CASSESTSGSDEQFF,TGTGCCAGCAGTGAATCTACTAGCGGGAGCGATGAGCAGTTCTTC
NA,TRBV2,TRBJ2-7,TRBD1,CASSERTGSYEQYF,TGTGCCAGCAGTGAAAGGACAGGGAGTTACGAGCAGTACTTC
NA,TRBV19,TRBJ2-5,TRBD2,CASSIAGGVQETQYF,TGTGCCAGTAGTATAGCGGGGGGAGTCCAAGAGACCCAGTACTTC
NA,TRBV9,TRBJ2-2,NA,CASSESDTGELFF,TGTGCCAGCAGCGAAAGTGACACCGGGGAGCTGTTTTTT
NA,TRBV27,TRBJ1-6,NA,CASSYSAGVWNSPLHF,TGTGCCAGCAGTTATTCGGCAGGTGTTTGGAATTCACCCCTCCACTTT
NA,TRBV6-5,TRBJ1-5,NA,CASSYSLGNQPQHF,TGTGCCAGCAGTTACTCGTTAGGCAATCAGCCCCAGCATTTT
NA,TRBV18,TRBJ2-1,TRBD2,CASSPDGGSMHEQFF,TGTGCCAGCTCACCAGACGGCGGGAGTATGCATGAGCAGTTCTTC
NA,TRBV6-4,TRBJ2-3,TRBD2,CASSVSGTDTQYF,TGTGCCAGCAGTGTTAGCGGGACAGATACGCAGTATTTT
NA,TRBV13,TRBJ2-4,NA,CASSLRQEKNIQYF,TGTGCCAGCAGCTTAAGACAGGAGAAAAACATTCAGTACTTC
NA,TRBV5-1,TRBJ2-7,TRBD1,CASSLRQGVIQEQYF,TGCGCCAGCAGCTTGCGGCAGGGGGTAATCCAGGAGCAGTACTTC
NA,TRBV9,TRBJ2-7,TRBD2,CASSVGAGGRFGEQYF,TGTGCCAGCAGCGTAGGTGCGGGGGGGCGCTTCGGCGAGCAGTACTTC
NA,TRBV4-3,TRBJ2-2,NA,CASSQVIGVRELFF,TGCGCCAGCAGCCAAGTGATCGGGGTCCGGGAGCTGTTTTTT
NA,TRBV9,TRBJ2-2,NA,CASSPPPDTGELFF,TGTGCCAGCAGCCCCCCCCCGGACACCGGGGAGCTGTTTTTT
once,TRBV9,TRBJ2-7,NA,CASSVGAGSSYEQYF,TGTGCCAGCAGCGTAGGGGCAGGGAGCTCCTACGAGCAGTACTTC
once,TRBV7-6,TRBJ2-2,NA,CASSLPTGPIGSTNTGELFF,TGTGCCAGCAGCTTACCTACGGGACCTATCGGGAGTACGAACACCGGGGAGCTGTTTTTT
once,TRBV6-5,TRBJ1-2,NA,CASSLLGDGYGYTF,TGTGCCAGCAGTTTATTGGGGGACGGGTATGGCTACACCTTC
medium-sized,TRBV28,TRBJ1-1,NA,CASSLVWGVTEAFF,TGTGCCAGCAGTTTAGTCTGGGGCGTCACTGAAGCTTTCTTT
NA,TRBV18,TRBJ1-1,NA,CASSPQEYTEAFF,TGTGCCAGCTCACCCCAGGAGTACACTGAAGCTTTCTTT
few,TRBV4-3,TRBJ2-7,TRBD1,CASSQGQGGTYEQYF,TGCGCCAGCAGCCAGGGACAGGGAGGAACCTACGAGCAGTACTTC
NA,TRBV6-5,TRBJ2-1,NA,CASSYEGSNNEQFF,TGTGCCAGCAGTTACGAGGGGAGCAACAATGAGCAGTTCTTC
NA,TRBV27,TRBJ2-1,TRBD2,CASSPGTSGYNEQFF,TGTGCCAGCAGTCCCGGGACTAGCGGTTACAATGAGCAGTTCTTC
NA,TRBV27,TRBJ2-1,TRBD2,CASSVSGSEQFF,TGTGCCAGCAGTGTTAGCGGGTCTGAGCAGTTCTTC
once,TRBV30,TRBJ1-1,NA,CAWNTQGMNTEAFF,TGTGCCTGGAACACACAGGGTATGAACACTGAAGCTTTCTTT
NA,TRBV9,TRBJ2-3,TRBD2,CASSDGLAGGTSSTDTQYF,TGTGCCAGCAGCGACGGACTAGCGGGAGGAACCTCTAGCACAGATACGCAGTATTTT
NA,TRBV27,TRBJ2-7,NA,CASSLVGSTYEQYF,TGTGCCAGCAGTTTGGTAGGGAGTACCTACGAGCAGTACTTC
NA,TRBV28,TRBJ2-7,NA,CASSPGQLTITYEQYF,TGTGCCAGCAGCCCGGGACAACTGACCATAACCTACGAGCAGTACTTC
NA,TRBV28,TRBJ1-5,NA,CASSGGSNQPQHF,TGTGCCAGCAGCGGGGGGAGCAATCAGCCCCAGCATTTT
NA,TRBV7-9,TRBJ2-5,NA,CASSTSDGYQETQYF,TGTGCCAGCAGCACGTCCGACGGGTACCAAGAGACCCAGTACTTC
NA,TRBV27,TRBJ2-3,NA,CASSLWGSDTQYF,TGTGCCAGCAGTTTATGGGGGTCAGATACGCAGTATTTT